A selection of T cell receptor beta chains follows, all from one sample in a study of patients and donors after allogeneic stem cell transplantation. TCRdb analysed the RT-PCR reads with MiXCR anew, one entry per CDR3 protein. The sample yields about 960,000 distinct CDR3 sequences, more than 15% seen once. Sequencing was performed on blood, either unsorted or a sorted T cell fraction (not recorded which). The receptors stem from a human donor who was either an allogeneic HSCT recipient or a stem cell or donor lymphocyte infusion donor (not recorded which). It is not recorded whose cells these are; they may come from a transplant donor. CDR3s include the opening cysteine and the closing phenylalanine or tryptophan. The D gene is left open where the match is weak. Expanded clones get a size class; other rows say once, few or many, or leave the size out.

D	J	size	length	V	CDR3	DNA
TRBD1	TRBJ1-1	-	14	TRBV20-1	CSAREQGTNTEAFF	TGCAGTGCTAGAGAACAGGGGACGAACACTGAAGCTTTCTTT
-	TRBJ1-2	few	14	TRBV4-1	CASSQVNRVFGYTF	TGCGCCAGCAGCCAAGTGAACAGGGTTTTTGGCTACACCTTC
-	TRBJ2-7	-	14	TRBV5-6	CASNRVIRAYEQYF	TGTGCCAGCAACCGAGTTATAAGGGCCTACGAGCAGTACTTC
-	TRBJ2-1	-	13	TRBV7-9	CASSRATYNEQFF	TGTGCCAGCAGCCGGGCGACTTACAATGAGCAGTTCTTC
TRBD1	TRBJ2-7	-	15	TRBV12-3/TRBV12-4	CASSKRRDSPYEQYF	TGTGCCAGCAGCAAACGCCGGGACAGCCCCTACGAGCAGTACTTC
-	TRBJ1-3	-	16	TRBV7-2	CASSSRQPNTGNTIYF	TGTGCCAGCAGCTCACGACAGCCCAATACAGGAAACACCATATATTTT
TRBD1	TRBJ1-3	few	16	TRBV7-2	CASSLDATGLFRAIYF	TGTGCCAGCAGCTTAGACGCGACAGGGCTTTTTAGAGCCATATATTTT
TRBD2	TRBJ2-1	-	21	TRBV11-2	CASSRGTSGRAGPSSYNEQFF	TGTGCCAGCAGCCGAGGGACTAGCGGGAGGGCCGGTCCTAGCTCCTACAATGAGCAGTTCTTC
-	TRBJ1-3	-	16	TRBV12-3/TRBV12-4	CASSPPTASSGNTIYF	TGTGCCAGCAGTCCGCCGACAGCCAGCTCTGGAAACACCATATATTTT
-	TRBJ1-1	-	13	TRBV6-1	CASSDTLNTEAFF	TGTGCCAGCAGTGACACCTTGAACACTGAAGCTTTCTTT
TRBD2	TRBJ2-5	-	15	TRBV5-5	CASSLLSGGLETQYF	TGTGCCAGCAGCTTGTTATCGGGGGGTTTAGAGACCCAGTACTTC
-	TRBJ2-1	-	13	TRBV20-1	CSAVNDDYNEQFF	TGCAGTGCTGTCAACGACGACTACAATGAGCAGTTCTTC
-	TRBJ2-7	many	12	TRBV3-1	CASSQDSGEQYF	TGTGCCAGCAGCCAAGATAGTGGCGAGCAGTACTTC
-	TRBJ1-2	few	13	TRBV24-1	CATSDLKSDGYTF	TGTGCCACCAGTGATTTGAAATCTGACGGCTACACCTTC
TRBD2	TRBJ2-3	-	16	TRBV7-7	CASSQLAGGGTDTQYF	TGTGCTAGCAGCCAACTAGCGGGGGGGGGCACAGATACGCAGTATTTT
-	TRBJ2-7	few	14	TRBV7-9	CASSLDGAFYEQYF	TGTGCCAGCAGCCTAGACGGAGCCTTCTACGAGCAGTACTTC
TRBD1	TRBJ1-1	many	14	TRBV24-1	CATSETGMNTEAFF	TGTGCCACCAGTGAGACAGGGATGAACACTGAAGCTTTCTTT
TRBD2	TRBJ2-7	-	14	TRBV7-9	CASELTSGSYEQYF	TGTGCCAGCGAGCTGACTAGCGGGTCCTACGAGCAGTACTTC
-	TRBJ2-2	-	19	TRBV11-2	CASSLFRSSLLSKTGELFF	TGTGCCAGCAGCTTATTTCGGTCGAGCCTTCTATCCAAGACCGGGGAGCTGTTTTTT
-	TRBJ2-2	few	13	TRBV20-1	CSARDRVDGELFF	TGCAGTGCTAGAGATCGAGTGGACGGGGAGCTGTTTTTT
-	TRBJ2-7	-	16	TRBV6-4	CASTKERRIFRYEQYF	TGTGCCAGCACTAAAGAGAGACGGATCTTTCGCTACGAGCAGTACTTC
-	TRBJ2-1	-	15	TRBV2	CASRGDSSSYNEQFF	TGTGCCAGCAGGGGGGATTCCAGCTCCTACAATGAGCAGTTCTTC
-	TRBJ2-7	-	13	TRBV6-6	CASSYLGAGEQYF	TGTGCCAGCAGTTATCTGGGGGCCGGCGAGCAGTACTTC
TRBD2	TRBJ2-7	-	15	TRBV12-3/TRBV12-4	CASSSGLALRHEQYF	TGTGCCAGCAGTTCGGGACTAGCTCTGCGTCACGAGCAGTACTTC
TRBD1	TRBJ1-2	few	14	TRBV3-1	CASSQAGQGLGYTF	TGTGCCAGCAGCCAAGCGGGACAGGGGCTTGGCTACACCTTC
-	TRBJ2-1	-	15	TRBV10-3	CAISESTVGNNEQFF	TGTGCCATCAGTGAGTCGACGGTAGGAAACAATGAGCAGTTCTTC
TRBD1	TRBJ2-7	few	12	TRBV7-2	CASSGQGGKQYF	TGTGCCAGCAGCGGACAGGGAGGAAAGCAGTACTTC
-	TRBJ2-3	few	15	TRBV20-1	CSARDMYTGTDTQYF	TGCAGTGCTAGAGATATGTACACGGGCACAGATACGCAGTATTTT
-	TRBJ2-7	few	16	TRBV13	CASSISANRVGYEQYF	TGTGCCAGCAGCATATCCGCCAACAGGGTCGGCTACGAGCAGTACTTC
-	TRBJ2-1	many	12	TRBV12-3/TRBV12-4	CASNPRGNEQFF	TGTGCCAGTAATCCCCGGGGTAATGAGCAGTTCTTC
TRBD2	TRBJ2-7	few	15	TRBV6-2/TRBV6-3	CASSQGLAFAYEQYF	TGTGCCAGCAGTCAAGGACTAGCTTTCGCCTACGAGCAGTACTTC
TRBD1	TRBJ2-1	-	14	TRBV5-1	CASRVQGVVNEQFF	TGCGCCAGCAGAGTACAGGGGGTGGTCAATGAGCAGTTCTTC
-	TRBJ1-1	many	16	TRBV7-2	CASRIRATVLDTEAFF	TGTGCCAGCAGGATTAGGGCGACAGTTCTCGACACTGAAGCTTTCTTT
TRBD2	TRBJ2-7	-	15	TRBV20-1	CSAREGSGTLYEQYF	TGCAGTGCTAGAGAAGGTAGCGGGACTCTCTACGAGCAGTACTTC
-	TRBJ2-5	many	14	TRBV5-1	CASSLGQPQETQYF	TGCGCCAGCAGCCTCGGACAGCCCCAAGAGACCCAGTACTTC
TRBD1	TRBJ2-5	few	14	TRBV29-1	CSVAGGTGQETQYF	TGCAGCGTTGCAGGCGGGACAGGACAAGAGACCCAGTACTTC
-	TRBJ2-7	-	13	TRBV20-1	CSARGYRGDEQYF	TGCAGTGCTAGAGGATATAGAGGGGACGAGCAGTACTTC
-	TRBJ2-3	-	15	TRBV6-2/TRBV6-3	CASSSLPGLTDTQYF	TGTGCCAGCAGTTCCCTCCCTGGACTCACAGATACGCAGTATTTT
-	TRBJ1-3	-	14	TRBV20-1	CSAPHREAGNTIYF	TGCAGTGCCCCTCACAGGGAGGCTGGAAACACCATATATTTT
-	TRBJ2-3	-	15	TRBV10-3	CAISVREGVSDTQYF	TGTGCCATCAGTGTACGGGAAGGGGTGTCAGATACGCAGTATTTT
TRBD2	TRBJ2-2	few	13	TRBV5-1	CASSFRTSEELFF	TGCGCCAGCAGCTTCAGGACTAGCGAGGAGCTGTTTTTT
-	TRBJ1-5	-	15	TRBV7-9	CASSPTQGSNQPQHF	TGTGCCAGCAGCCCGACACAGGGTAGCAATCAGCCCCAGCATTTT
-	TRBJ2-2	few	17	TRBV24-1	CATSDLPFSHDTGELFF	TGTGCCACCAGTGATCTACCCTTTAGTCACGACACCGGGGAGCTGTTTTTT
TRBD1	TRBJ1-1	-	14	TRBV5-1	CASRLQGIGTEAFF	TGCGCCAGCAGGTTACAGGGGATCGGGACTGAAGCTTTCTTT
-	TRBJ2-1	few	16	TRBV9	CASSSKHWGQYNEQFF	TGTGCCAGCAGCTCAAAACACTGGGGTCAGTACAATGAGCAGTTCTTC
-	TRBJ2-4	few	13	TRBV29-1	CSVEADLGGIQYF	TGCAGCGTTGAAGCCGATCTGGGGGGCATTCAGTACTTC
-	TRBJ2-3	few	16	TRBV20-1	CSARVNRDWYTDTQYF	TGCAGTGCTAGAGTTAACCGGGACTGGTACACAGATACGCAGTATTTT
TRBD1	TRBJ2-5	few	16	TRBV5-1	CASSWKTGQGRETQYF	TGCGCCAGCAGCTGGAAAACAGGACAGGGTCGGGAGACCCAGTACTTC
-	TRBJ1-2	many	12	TRBV12-3/TRBV12-4	CASSLTGNGYTF	TGTGCCAGCAGTTTAACGGGAAATGGCTACACCTTC
TRBD1	TRBJ1-1	-	16	TRBV27	CASSYHRGRVPTEAFF	TGTGCCAGCAGTTACCACAGGGGGCGCGTCCCCACTGAAGCTTTCTTT
TRBD1	TRBJ1-3	few	17	TRBV7-9	CASSSPDRVVAGNTIYF	TGTGCCAGCAGCTCCCCGGACAGGGTAGTTGCTGGAAACACCATATATTTT
TRBD1	TRBJ1-6	few	15	TRBV5-1	CASSRTGSDNSPLHF	TGCGCCAGCAGCAGGACAGGTTCCGATAATTCACCCCTCCACTTT
TRBD2	TRBJ2-3	few	15	TRBV7-2	CASSLTSEYTDTQYF	TGTGCCAGCAGCCTTACTAGCGAATATACAGATACGCAGTATTTT
-	TRBJ2-2	-	15	TRBV12-3/TRBV12-4	CASSPYDSYTGELFF	TGTGCCAGCAGTCCCTATGACAGCTACACCGGGGAGCTGTTTTTT
-	TRBJ2-7	-	15	TRBV9	CASSVAGGSKYEQYF	TGTGCCAGCAGCGTAGCAGGAGGGAGTAAGTACGAGCAGTACTTC
-	TRBJ2-7	-	12	TRBV27	CASEGRGGEQYF	TGTGCCAGCGAGGGCAGGGGAGGCGAGCAGTACTTC
TRBD2	TRBJ2-7	-	15	TRBV20-1	CSARDRTGGGDEQYF	TGCAGTGCTAGAGATCGGACGGGGGGGGGCGACGAGCAGTACTTC
TRBD2	TRBJ2-3	few	16	TRBV27	CASSLWASGGTDTQYF	TGTGCCAGCAGTTTATGGGCTAGCGGTGGCACAGATACGCAGTATTTT
TRBD1	TRBJ2-1	many	17	TRBV12-3/TRBV12-4	CASSTRTGGRTLNEQFF	TGTGCCAGCAGCACCCGAACAGGGGGCAGGACATTGAATGAGCAGTTCTTC
-	TRBJ1-1	-	13	TRBV20-1	CSAREFQRTEAFF	TGCAGTGCTAGAGAGTTCCAACGGACTGAAGCTTTCTTT